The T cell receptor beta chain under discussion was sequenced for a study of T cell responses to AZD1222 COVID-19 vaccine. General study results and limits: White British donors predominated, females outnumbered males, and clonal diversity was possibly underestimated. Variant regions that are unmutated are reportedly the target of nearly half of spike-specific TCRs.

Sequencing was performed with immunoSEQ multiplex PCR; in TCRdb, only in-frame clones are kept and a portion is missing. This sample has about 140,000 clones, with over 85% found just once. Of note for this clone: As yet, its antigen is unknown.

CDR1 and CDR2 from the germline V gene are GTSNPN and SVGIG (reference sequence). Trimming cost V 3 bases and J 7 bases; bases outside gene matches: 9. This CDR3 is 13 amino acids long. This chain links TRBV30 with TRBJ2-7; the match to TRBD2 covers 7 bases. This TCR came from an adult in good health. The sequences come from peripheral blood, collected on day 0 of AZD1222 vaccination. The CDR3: CAWSRILASEQYF. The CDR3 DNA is TGTGCCTGGAGCCGGATACTAGCGAGTGAGCAGTACTTC.